Below are 24 T cell receptor beta chains sequenced from a single sample in a study of cytomegalovirus exposure and HLA in healthy donors. Here immunoSEQ multiplex PCR was the method, and the copy in TCRdb shows in-frame clones only, minus some. The sample has about 130,000 clones, about 91% seen once. Source material: PBMCs. These receptor sequences come from a woman aged 18-29 years in good health and CMV-seronegative.

The gene calls are TRBV28 and TRBJ2-7; 12 bases match TRBD2. V lost 2 bases, J lost 3 bases, and 8 bases stayed unmatched. This CDR3 spans 17 amino acids. CDR1 is MDHEN and CDR2 is SYDVKM in the germline V gene. The CDR3 nucleotides are TGTGCCAGCAGTTTAGCGGGACTAGCGGGCCTTGACTACGAGCAGTACTTC. Translated, it gives CASSLAGLAGLDYEQYF.

This rearrangement joins TRBV27 to TRBJ2-5, with D maybe TRBD2 (6 bases). Germline V CDR1 and CDR2: MNHEY, SMNVEV (reference sequence). V shed 6 bases and J shed 2 bases, with 13 bases lying between them. The CDR3 runs to 14 residues. The CDR3 DNA follows: TGTGCCAGCAGCCGCGCGGGATTGCAAGAGACCCAGTACTTC. This sequence encodes CASSRAGLQETQYF.

The chain couples TRBV2 to TRBJ1-1; a possible D gene is TRBD1 (6 bases). The V end was cut by 5 bases, the J end by 4 bases, with 14 bases between. Germline CDR1 and CDR2: SNHLY and FYNNEI. CDR3 size: 14 residues. Here the CDR3 reads CASSWGQGSTEAFF. DNA of the CDR3: TGTGCCAGCAGTTGGGGGCAGGGAAGCACTGAAGCTTTCTTT.

The gene calls are TRBV2 and TRBJ2-1; 7 bases map to TRBD2. CDR1 and CDR2 (germline): SNHLY, FYNNEI. The junction had 5 bases not matched to a gene; V was cut back by 8 bases and J by 4 bases. This CDR3 is built from 13 residues. Here the CDR3 reads CASVLAEYNEQFF. In DNA form, the CDR3 reads TGTGCCAGCGTCCTAGCGGAATACAATGAGCAGTTCTTC.

This rearrangement joins TRBV7-8 to TRBJ2-5, with 8 bases matching TRBD2. Germline V gene data show CDR1 as SGHVS and CDR2 as FQNEAQ. J was trimmed by 3 bases and V by 5 bases; bases with no gene match: 14. The CDR3 extends over 17 amino acids. The CDR3 is CASSHRGGSIPKETQYF. In DNA form, the CDR3 reads TGTGCCAGCAGCCACCGGGGGGGCTCAATCCCAAAAGAGACCCAGTACTTC.

The chain employs TRBV4-1 and TRBJ1-2, with TRBD1 matching over 7 bases. The CDR3 contains 17 residues. The germline V gene has CDR1 MGHRA and CDR2 YSYEKL. V dropped 0 bases and J dropped 5; count of bases not matched to a gene: 12. Here the CDR3 reads CASSQDQGGRAGYGYTF. The CDR3 DNA sequence: TGCGCCAGCAGCCAAGATCAAGGGGGCCGGGCTGGATATGGCTACACCTTC.

J is TRBJ2-7 and V is TRBV7-6; no firm D call. This CDR3 is built from 11 residues. Deletions cut 3 bases from V and 7 bases from J, with 7 bases between. Per the germline V gene, CDR1 is SGHVS and CDR2 is FNYEAQ. This CDR3 is CASSLNQEQYF. The CDR3 nucleotides read TGTGCCAGCAGCTTGAATCAGGAGCAGTACTTC. Full variable domain (missing parts from reference TRBV7-6 and TRBJ2-7): GAGVSQSPRYKVTKRGQDVALRCDPISGHVSLYWYRQALGQGPEFLTYFNYEAQQDKSGLPNDRFSAERPEGSISTLTIQRTEQRDSAMYRCASSLNQEQYFGPGTRLTVT.

The genes are TRBV23-1 and TRBJ1-3; possible D gene TRBD1, 6 bases. TRBV23-1 is given ORF status, its function remaining uncertain. The CDR3 runs 19 residues. Trimming pared 4 bases from V and 0 bases from J, leaving 22 bases between. DNA for the CDR3: TGCGCCAGCAGTCTTCTTCTTTCAGAACAGGGAAGCTCTGGAAACACCATATATTTT. It translates to CASSLLLSEQGSSGNTIYF.

This chain joins TRBV18 and TRBJ2-2; TRBD2 might be the D (5 bases). V was pared by 6 bases and J by 6 bases, with 17 bases between. CDR1 is KGHSH, CDR2 LQKENI, per germline. The CDR3 totals 15 residues. CDR3 sequence (DNA): TGTGCCAGCTCGCCCCCCGGACTGGGCTCCGGGGAGCTGTTTTTT. Translating gives CASSPPGLGSGELFF.

This rearrangement joins TRBV2 to TRBJ2-3; the D gene is possibly TRBD1 (5 bases). The CDR3 has 14 amino acids. V lost 5 bases, J lost 9 bases, and 18 bases lay in between. Germline CDR1 is SNHLY and CDR2 is FYNNEI. The CDR3 loop reads CASSRQGTEPTQYF. In DNA, the CDR3 is TGTGCCAGCAGTCGTCAGGGCACCGAACCGACGCAGTATTTT.

V gene TRBV29-1 combines with J gene TRBJ2-1; no definite D call. V lost 4 bases and J 15 bases, leaving 13 bases between the germline ends. Germline values: CDR1 SQVTM, CDR2 ANQGSEA. The CDR3 totals 10 residues. Here the CDR3 DNA reads TGCAGCGTTGGGTCGACTTCGCCGTTCTTC. Translated: CSVGSTSPFF.

The chain carries TRBV5-1 and TRBJ2-7, with TRBD2 matching over 7 bases. This CDR3 is built from 15 residues. V dropped 1 base and J dropped 5; count of bases not matched to a gene: 9. The germline V gene encodes CDR1 SGHRS and CDR2 YFSETQ. CDR3 coding DNA: TGCGCCAGCAGCTTGCAGGTACCGGGAGGCGACGAGCAGTACTTC. It yields the protein CASSLQVPGGDEQYF.

V gene TRBV19 combines with J gene TRBJ2-5; 9 bases map to TRBD2. This CDR3 is built from 15 residues. J lost 5 bases, V lost 1 base, and 5 bases had no gene match. Germline CDR1 is LNHDA and CDR2 is SQIVND (reference sequence). The CDR3, as DNA: TGTGCCAGTAGTATAGGCGGGGGGGCCCGGGAGACCCAGTACTTC. This codes for CASSIGGGARETQYF.

V usage is TRBV14 and J usage is TRBJ2-3; TRBD2 is a possible D gene (5 bases). This CDR3 is built from 16 residues. Germline V gene lookup returns CDR1 SGHDN and CDR2 FVKESK. Trimming stripped 4 bases from V and 6 bases from J, with 20 bases between. As DNA, the CDR3 is TGTGCCAGCAGCCCACCCTCAAGGTCCTCGGGGGATACGCAGTATTTT. The encoded protein is CASSPPSRSSGDTQYF.

The chain carries TRBV5-5 and TRBJ2-1, with D perhaps TRBD2 (6 bases). This CDR3 is built from 13 residues. V was cut by 1 base and J by 5 bases, with 7 bases left in between. Germline V gene lookup returns CDR1 SGHKS and CDR2 YYEKEE (reference sequence). The CDR3 DNA reads TGTGCCAGCAGCTTGTGGGGGGACAATGAGCAGTTCTTC. Translating it yields CASSLWGDNEQFF. The entire variable domain, with the rest obtained from reference TRBV5-5 and TRBJ2-1, is as follows: DAGVTQSPTHLIKTRGQQVTLRCSPISGHKSVSWYQQVLGQGPQFIFQYYEKEERGRGNFPDRFSARQFPNYSSELNVNALLLGDSALYLCASSLWGDNEQFFGPGTRLTVL.

The rearrangement links TRBV7-9 to TRBJ2-1, with 8 bases matching TRBD2. This CDR3 is 14 amino acids long. V was pared by 4 bases and J by 10 bases, with 9 bases of the junction left unmatched. Germline assignment: CDR1 SEHNR and CDR2 FQNEAQ (reference sequence). The CDR3 protein is CASSSAGAPSEQFF. Written as DNA, the CDR3 is TGTGCCAGCAGCTCAGCGGGAGCCCCAAGCGAGCAGTTCTTC.

V gene TRBV9 combines with J gene TRBJ2-1; D perhaps matches TRBD1 (5 bases). Looked up from germline, CDR1 is SGDLS and CDR2 is YYNGEE. Trimming took 0 bases from V and 8 from J, leaving 15 bases between them. The CDR3 sequence is 15 residues long. The CDR3 is CASSVDKGLRDEQFF. CDR3 nucleotides: TGTGCCAGCAGCGTAGACAAGGGGTTAAGGGATGAGCAGTTCTTC.

The gene calls are TRBV7-2 and TRBJ2-7; 10 bases are shared with TRBD2. V dropped 5 bases and J dropped 4; count of bases not matched to a gene: 8. CDR1 and CDR2 (germline): SGHTA, FQGNSA. This CDR3 has 15 residues. For the CDR3, the DNA is TGTGCCAGCAGCAAGTTACTAGCGGGAAAGTACGAGCAGTACTTC. Its translation: CASSKLLAGKYEQYF.

The chain joins TRBV21-1 to TRBJ1-5; the DNA was not used to check the table's D call, TRBD1. TRBV21-1 is tagged as a pseudogene. This CDR3 has 19 residues. CDR3 DNA: TGTGCCAGCAGCAATCCCTCAGGGGGGGACAGGGATAGCAATCAGCCCCAGCATTTT. Amino acid sequence: CASSNPSGGDRDSNQPQHF.

V gene TRBV18 combines with J gene TRBJ2-7; D possibly corresponds to TRBD1 (6 bases). V was trimmed by 0 bases and J by 2 bases, leaving 11 bases between them. The CDR3 is 15 residues long. Germline V gene lookup returns CDR1 KGHSH and CDR2 LQKENI. The CDR3 DNA follows: TGTGCCAGCTCACCACCCGGGTACAGGGCCTACGAGCAGTACTTC. It encodes CASSPPGYRAYEQYF. Full variable domain (missing parts from reference TRBV18 and TRBJ2-7): NAGVMQNPRHLVRRRGQEARLRCSPMKGHSHVYWYRQLPEEGLKFMVYLQKENIIDESGMPKERFSAEFPKEGPSILRIQQVVRGDSAAYFCASSPPGYRAYEQYFGPGTRLTVT.

The V call is TRBV9, the J call TRBJ1-1, with D unclear. This CDR3 contains 14 residues. Germline CDR1 SGDLS, CDR2 YYNGEE. Trimming left V 0 bases short and J 0 bases short, with 6 bases between. The CDR3 reads CASSVVAVNTEAFF. CDR3 in DNA: TGTGCCAGCAGCGTAGTTGCAGTGAACACTGAAGCTTTCTTT.

The rearrangement uses TRBV19 and TRBJ2-1, with D possibly matching TRBD2 (5 bases). The CDR3 is 16 residues long. Trimming removed 0 bases from V and 0 bases from J, with 9 bases in between. From germline, CDR1 is LNHDA and CDR2 SQIVND (reference sequence). The CDR3 loop is CASSIDLAGSYNEQFF. The CDR3 bases are TGTGCCAGTAGTATAGATCTGGCGGGCTCCTACAATGAGCAGTTCTTC.

To note about this clone: Other DNA sequences of this sample code for an identical CDR3. The chain has TRBV7-7 and TRBJ2-2; 8 bases align to TRBD1. The junction had 3 bases not matched to a gene; V was cut back by 1 base and J by 5 bases. The length of the CDR3 is 15 residues. Germline assignment: CDR1 SSHAT and CDR2 FNYEAQ (reference sequence). The CDR3 bases are TGTGCCAGCAGCTTAGGACAGGGGCTTACCGGGGAGCTGTTTTTT. Translation gives CASSLGQGLTGELFF.

The sample holds one count of this clone. The rearrangement uses TRBV7-6 and TRBJ1-4; TRBD1 matches 7 bases. This CDR3 contains 16 residues. Per the germline V gene, CDR1 is SGHVS and CDR2 is FNYEAQ. Unmatched junction bases numbered 6, after V lost 5 bases and J lost 0 bases. The CDR3 coding sequence is TGTGCCAGCAGCGCCCAGGGGGATGCAACTAATGAAAAACTGTTTTTT. Amino acid sequence: CASSAQGDATNEKLFF.